The present entry profiles one TCR beta chain with its context. Its antigen is not known. The data were taken from a study of neurological immune-mediated disorders. Study-wide findings and caveats: HTLV-1-associated myelopathy showed the most TCR clonal expansion; multiple sclerosis the least, below healthy controls.

Each TCR transcript was tagged with a 10-nucleotide random UMI during 5'RACE. From 15-18 subjects, every sequencing run obtained over 160 million TCR-beta sequences. TCRdb recomputed calls from the 5' RACE reads with MiXCR, one row per CDR3 protein. This sample has about 80,000 distinct CDR3 sequences, with approximately 10% found just once. The unsorted libraries originated from 2 million PBMCs kept at -80 C. Sequencing input: PBMCs. This sequence originates from a man in his fifties in good health.

For the CDR3, the DNA is TGTGCCAGTCTCTCCGGGCTAGAGCAGTTCTTC. Protein sequence: CASLSGLEQFF. This chain joins TRBV19 and TRBJ2-1; D is uncertain. Trimming took off 8 bases at V and 10 bases at J, with 12 bases between the two ends. CDR3 size: 11 residues. Germline values: CDR1 LNHDA, CDR2 SQIVND (reference sequence).